Listed here are 24 T cell receptor beta chains from one sample, sequenced in a study of shared clonotypes between healthy human individuals (TCRdb year 2020). The library was produced with the immunoSEQ multiplex PCR assay. The source is immuneACCESS, and TCRdb retained only in-frame sequences with V and J called. Part of the clones is not carried over; for the studies checked, unresolved V genes explain less than half of this, and the remainder is unexplained. Recorded for this sample are fewer than 550,000 clones; 75% to 80% of them occurred a single time. About an eighth of the sample is taken by the ten largest. Sequencing was done on a sample of PBMCs. The receptors come from a woman between 35 and 50 years old in good health. Some clones in this sample may be carry-over from other donors' samples.

The V and J genes are TRBV5-1 and TRBJ1-1; D is perhaps TRBD1 (5 bases). The CDR3 spans 15 residues. Per the germline V gene, CDR1 is SGHRS and CDR2 is YFSETQ. Trimming took off 2 bases at V and 4 bases at J, with 15 bases between the two ends. The CDR3: CASSFSGVLSTEAFF. Here the CDR3 DNA reads TGCGCCAGCAGCTTCTCGGGGGTTTTGAGCACTGAAGCTTTCTTT. Filled out from reference TRBV5-1 and TRBJ1-1, the complete variable domain reads KAGVTQTPRYLIKTRGQQVTLSCSPISGHRSVSWYQQTPGQGLQFLFEYFSETQRNKGNFPGRFSGRQFSNSRSEMNVSTLELGDSALYLCASSFSGVLSTEAFFGQGTRLTVV.

The chain couples TRBV11-2 to TRBJ2-7; 8 nucleotides agree with TRBD2. The CDR3 has 14 amino acids. With V trimmed by 4 bases and J by 3 bases, 5 bases remained unmatched. Germline V lookup: CDR1 SGHAT, CDR2 FQNNGV. CDR3 nucleotides: TGTGCCAGCAGCTCGGGGGGGGCCGGCTACGAGCAGTACTTC. Its translation is CASSSGGAGYEQYF.

The rearrangement links TRBV7-9 to TRBJ1-1; tentatively, D is TRBD1 (5 bases). The CDR3 has 14 residues. CDR1 and CDR2 (germline): SEHNR, FQNEAQ (reference sequence). Deletions cut 1 base from V and 5 bases from J, with 11 bases between. The CDR3 DNA reads TGTGCCAGCAGCTTAGAAGGGGTGGGGACTGAAGCTTTCTTT. Its protein product is CASSLEGVGTEAFF. The variable domain in full, with the rest retrieved from reference TRBV7-9 and TRBJ1-1, is DTGVSQNPRHKITKRGQNVTFRCDPISEHNRLYWYRQTLGQGPEFLTYFQNEAQLEKSRLLSDRFSAERPKGSFSTLEIQRTEQGDSAMYLCASSLEGVGTEAFFGQGTRLTVV.

A word on this clone: Being one base from a much bigger clone, this may be a read error. The chain links TRBV25-1 to TRBJ1-1; D not certain. This CDR3 is 11 amino acids long. Germline V gives CDR1 MGHDK, CDR2 SYGVNS. Trimming shortened V by 3 bases and J by 3 bases, and 2 bases separated the two germline ends. In nucleotides, the CDR3 is TGTGCCAGCAGTGACTACACTGAAGCTTTCTTT. Encoded protein: CASSDYTEAFF.

This clone was detected only a few times. CDR3 DNA: TGTGCCAGCAGCCAAAATCAGGGGAACACCATATATTTT. Protein sequence: CASSQNQGNTIYF. This chain links TRBV16 with TRBJ1-3; maybe TRBD1 (6 bases). Germline V gene sequence: CDR1 KGHSY, CDR2 FQNENV. V was clipped by 2 bases and J by 7 bases, with 9 bases between them. The CDR3 is made up of 13 amino acids.

The J gene is TRBJ1-2, the V gene TRBV5-4, with TRBD1 identical over 8 bases. The germline V gene has CDR1 SGHNT and CDR2 YYREEE (reference sequence). The CDR3 is 14 amino acids. Trimming at V came to 0 bases and at J to 5 bases, leaving 3 bases not matched to a gene. Here the CDR3 reads CASSLADRGYGYTF. The CDR3 DNA follows: TGTGCCAGCAGCTTGGCCGACAGGGGTTATGGCTACACCTTC.

This chain joins TRBV7-9 and TRBJ1-5; 9 bases line up with TRBD1. Germline V gene data show CDR1 as SEHNR and CDR2 as FQNEAQ (reference sequence). The CDR3 is 15 residues long. Trimming removed 5 bases from V and 4 bases from J; junction bases left unmatched: 6. CDR3 DNA: TGTGCCAGCAGCCAAACCGGGACAGGGAATCAGCCCCAGCATTTT. Protein: CASSQTGTGNQPQHF.

CDR3 in amino acids: CASSVSGGPSKNIQYF. DNA for the CDR3: TGTGCCAGCAGTGTTAGCGGGGGTCCCTCCAAAAACATTCAGTACTTC. This chain uses TRBV2 with TRBJ2-4; 9 bases are a match to TRBD2. Germline lookup yields CDR1 SNHLY and CDR2 FYNNEI. The J segment lost 2 bases and the V segment lost 4 bases, leaving 6 bases of the junction unmatched. The CDR3 runs to 16 residues. Combining the CDR3 with reference TRBV2 and TRBJ2-4 gives the whole variable domain EPEVTQTPSHQVTQMGQEVILRCVPISNHLYFYWYRQILGQKVEFLVSFYNNEISEKSEIFDDQFSVERPDGSNFTLKIRSTKLEDSAMYFCASSVSGGPSKNIQYFGAGTRLSVL.

V gene TRBV18 combines with J gene TRBJ1-2; maybe TRBD1 (5 bases). The CDR3 runs to 14 residues. CDR1 and CDR2 (germline): KGHSH, LQKENI. V dropped 0 bases and J dropped 8 bases, with 13 bases sitting between them. CDR3 in amino acids: CASSPPEGRYGYTF. CDR3 nucleotide sequence: TGTGCCAGCTCACCACCCGAGGGGAGATACGGCTACACCTTC.

The chain links TRBV19 to TRBJ2-6; 7 bases are shared with TRBD1. With 11 bases clipped from V and 2 bases from J, the junction kept 3 bases outside the gene matches. The CDR3 length is 13 residues. In germline, CDR1 is LNHDA, CDR2 SQIVND (reference sequence). CDR3 residues: CAGGQAGANVLTF. The CDR3 nucleotides are TGTGCCGGAGGACAGGCTGGGGCCAACGTCCTGACTTTC.

The chain joins TRBV5-4 to TRBJ2-7; D tentatively reads TRBD1 or TRBD2 (5 bases each). Germline CDR1 SGHNT, CDR2 YYREEE (reference sequence). The CDR3 has 16 residues. Trimming left V 0 bases short and J 3 bases short, with 16 bases between. The CDR3 loop reads CASSLGGAAPFYEQYF. As DNA, the CDR3 is TGTGCCAGCAGCTTGGGAGGGGCGGCGCCCTTCTACGAGCAGTACTTC.

This chain joins TRBV10-3 and TRBJ2-1; D unresolved. Trimming took off 6 bases at V and 6 bases at J, with 6 bases between the two ends. CDR1 and CDR2 from the germline V gene are ENHRY and SYGVKD. CDR3 size: 11 residues. The CDR3 loop is CAISVTNEQFF. In DNA, the CDR3 is TGTGCCATCAGCGTCACCAATGAGCAGTTCTTC.

To note about this clone: A far larger clone lies a single base away; this is likely a read error. CDR3 coding DNA: TGTGCCAGCAGCTTGGCGGAAAGAGAGGGTCAGCCCCAGCATTTT. The encoded protein is CASSLAEREGQPQHF. The gene calls are TRBV5-6 and TRBJ1-5; no reliable D call. From germline, CDR1 is SGHDT and CDR2 YYEEEE. This CDR3 contains 15 residues. The ends were cut back, 0 bases at V and 6 bases at J, with 13 bases in the middle.

V and J are TRBV11-3 and TRBJ2-2; either TRBD1 or TRBD2 may fit D (7 bases each). Germline V lookup: CDR1 SGHNT, CDR2 YENEEA. Trimming pared 5 bases from V and 8 bases from J, leaving 18 bases between. CDR3 length equals 15 residues. DNA for the CDR3: TGTGCCAGCAGCCACAGGCAGGGGGGGAAAGGGGAGCTGTTTTTT. This gives the protein CASSHRQGGKGELFF.

This CDR3 reads CASSQAGQGIDTQYF. The CDR3 DNA is TGTGCCAGCAGCCAAGCCGGACAGGGAATAGATACGCAGTATTTT. The chain couples TRBV4-2 to TRBJ2-3; TRBD1 matches at 8 bases. The V segment lost 1 base and the J segment 5 bases; nucleotides outside the gene matches: 5. Germline CDR1 is LGHNA and CDR2 is YNFKEQ. The CDR3 extends over 15 amino acids.

The rearrangement links TRBV30 to TRBJ2-7; TRBD2 matches at 11 bases. Germline lookup yields CDR1 GTSNPN and CDR2 SVGIG (reference sequence). V dropped 2 bases and J dropped 0; count of bases not matched to a gene: 6. This CDR3 comprises 16 residues. The CDR3 DNA is TGTGCCTGGAGTCCAGGGACTAGCGGCAGCTCCTACGAGCAGTACTTC. It translates to CAWSPGTSGSSYEQYF.

This clone was counted only a few times. The V call is TRBV4-1, the J call TRBJ2-2; D may be TRBD2 (5 bases). This CDR3 spans 17 amino acids. CDR1 MGHRA and CDR2 YSYEKL come from the germline V gene. The V and J ends lost 0 bases and 5 bases respectively, with 16 bases between them. CDR3 DNA sequence: TGCGCCAGCAGCCAAGAAATCCCAATCGGGGTTACCGGGGAGCTGTTTTTT. Its translation is CASSQEIPIGVTGELFF.

The rearrangement joins TRBV19 to TRBJ2-2, with D unclear. Trimming left V 5 bases short and J 1 base short, with 5 bases between. The length of the CDR3 is 13 residues. CDR1 and CDR2 from the germline V gene are LNHDA and SQIVND (reference sequence). The CDR3 is CASSVVNTGELFF. In nucleotides, the CDR3 is TGTGCCAGTAGTGTAGTGAACACCGGGGAGCTGTTTTTT.

Only one count was recorded for this clone. The J gene is TRBJ2-7, the V gene TRBV11-3, with D perhaps given as TRBD1 or TRBD2 (5 bases each). V was cut by 4 bases and J by 4 bases, with 11 bases left in between. The CDR3 is 13 residues long. Germline-derived CDR1 and CDR2 are SGHNT and YENEEA. The CDR3, as DNA: TGTGCCAGCAGCTACCGGGACGGATACGAGCAGTACTTC. Its translation is CASSYRDGYEQYF. The variable domain in full, completed from reference TRBV11-3 and TRBJ2-7, reads EAGVVQSPRYKIIEKKQPVAFWCNPISGHNTLYWYLQNLGQGPELLIRYENEEAVDDSQLPKDRFSAERLKGVDSTLKIQPAELGDSAVYLCASSYRDGYEQYFGPGTRLTVT.

This chain links TRBV7-8 with TRBJ2-7, with 7 bases lining up with TRBD2. CDR3 length equals 18 residues. The V segment lost 5 bases and the J segment 0 bases; nucleotides outside the gene matches: 16. In germline, CDR1 is SGHVS, CDR2 FQNEAQ. The CDR3 coding sequence is TGTGCCAGCAGCCCTAGTCGCCTAGCGGTGCAGGGCTCCTACGAGCAGTACTTC. This translates into CASSPSRLAVQGSYEQYF.

The V and J genes are TRBV19 and TRBJ2-5, with D tentatively TRBD1 (6 bases). Germline CDR1 reads LNHDA; CDR2 reads SQIVND (reference sequence). This CDR3 is 13 amino acids long. V lost 5 bases and J 3 bases, leaving 10 bases between the germline ends. Here the CDR3 reads CASSQGTEETQYF. For the CDR3, the DNA is TGTGCCAGTAGTCAGGGGACGGAAGAGACCCAGTACTTC.

The chain uses TRBV7-9 and TRBJ2-1; no firm D call. CDR3 length: 11 amino acids. V lost 5 bases to trimming and J lost 7 bases, with 6 bases between them. The germline V gene has CDR1 SEHNR and CDR2 FQNEAQ (reference sequence). The CDR3 sequence: CASSVRNEQFF. The CDR3 DNA is TGTGCCAGCAGCGTACGGAATGAGCAGTTCTTC.

This chain uses TRBV2 with TRBJ1-1; D remains unclear. Germline lookup yields CDR1 SNHLY and CDR2 FYNNEI. The CDR3 consists of 14 residues. Trimming took off 0 bases at V and 1 base at J, with 6 bases between the two ends. CDR3 in amino acids: CASSEAEKNTEAFF. CDR3 nucleotides: TGTGCCAGCAGTGAAGCCGAGAAGAACACTGAAGCTTTCTTT.

V and J are TRBV7-8 and TRBJ1-2; a weak D match, TRBD1 (5 bases). In germline, CDR1 is SGHVS, CDR2 FQNEAQ. CDR3 length: 13 amino acids. V dropped 0 bases and J dropped 8 bases, with 10 bases sitting between them. The CDR3 loop reads CASSLAGPGGYTF. DNA for the CDR3: TGTGCCAGCAGCTTAGCCGGACCAGGGGGCTACACCTTC. The whole variable domain, remainder taken from reference TRBV7-8 and TRBJ1-2, is GAGVSQSPRYKVAKRGQDVALRCDPISGHVSLFWYQQALGQGPEFLTYFQNEAQLDKSGLPSDRFFAERPEGSVSTLKIQRTQQEDSAVYLCASSLAGPGGYTFGSGTRLTVV.